The present T cell receptor (beta chain) was sequenced within a study of blood T cells in healthy people across ages. Trimming removed 8 bases from V and 2 bases from J, with 6 bases in between. Germline CDR1 is SNHLY and CDR2 is FYNNEI. The CDR3 runs to 11 residues. Findings and limits, study-wide: More naive CD4+ cells and higher diversity were found in long-lived than in aged donors.

The use of a sample-barcoded 5' primer and a J-beta primer mix characterized a second PCR of about 7 to 12 cycles. TCRdb reprocessed the 5' RACE reads with MiXCR, giving one entry per CDR3 protein. The profile shows 1.8 million or so distinct CDR3 sequences, about two fifths of them singletons. Concerning this clonotype itself: Its specificity is not known.

This chain uses TRBV2 with TRBJ2-5, with D unclear. This receptor was identified in a human donor in good health. Sequencing was performed on blood. CDR3 bases: TGTGCCAGCGCGCAACAAGAGACCCAGTACTTC. This translates into CASAQQETQYF.